This T cell receptor beta chain was sequenced during a study of T cells in Graves' hyperthyroidism and ophthalmopathy. Study-level background: Any treatment followed the collection of peripheral blood at initial diagnosis.

RNA transcripts provided the source from which TCR beta CDR3 regions were amplified. TCR CDR3 underwent first-round RT-PCR with the HTBI primer set. TCRdb processed the multiplex PCR reads anew with MiXCR; each CDR3 protein has one entry. This table holds under 200,000 distinct CDR3 sequences, 8% to 9.5% found once. Germline lookup yields CDR1 LNHDA and CDR2 SQIVND (reference sequence). J gave up 5 bases and V 5 bases, and 5 bases lay outside the gene matches. This CDR3 has 14 amino acids. V and J are TRBV19 and TRBJ2-3, with 9 positions matching TRBD1. Sequences were obtained from blood. The receptor comes from a woman between 18 and 29 years old with Graves' hyperthyroidism that later progressed to Graves' ophthalmopathy. The CDR3 nucleotides are TGTGCCAGTAGTGTACAGGGGGCCGAAGATACGCAGTATTTT. It encodes CASSVQGAEDTQYF.